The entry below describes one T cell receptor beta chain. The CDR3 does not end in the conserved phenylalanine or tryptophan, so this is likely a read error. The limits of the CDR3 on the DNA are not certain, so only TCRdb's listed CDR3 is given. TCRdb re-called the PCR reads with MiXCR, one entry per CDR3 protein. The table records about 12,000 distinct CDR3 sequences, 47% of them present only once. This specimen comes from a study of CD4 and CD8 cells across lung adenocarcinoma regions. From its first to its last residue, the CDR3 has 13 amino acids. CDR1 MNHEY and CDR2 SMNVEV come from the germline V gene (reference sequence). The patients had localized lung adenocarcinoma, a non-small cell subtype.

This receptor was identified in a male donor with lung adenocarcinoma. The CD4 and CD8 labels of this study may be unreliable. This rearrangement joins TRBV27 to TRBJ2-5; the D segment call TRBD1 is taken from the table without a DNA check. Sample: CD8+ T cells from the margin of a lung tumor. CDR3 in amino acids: CASRGRGRATQLL.